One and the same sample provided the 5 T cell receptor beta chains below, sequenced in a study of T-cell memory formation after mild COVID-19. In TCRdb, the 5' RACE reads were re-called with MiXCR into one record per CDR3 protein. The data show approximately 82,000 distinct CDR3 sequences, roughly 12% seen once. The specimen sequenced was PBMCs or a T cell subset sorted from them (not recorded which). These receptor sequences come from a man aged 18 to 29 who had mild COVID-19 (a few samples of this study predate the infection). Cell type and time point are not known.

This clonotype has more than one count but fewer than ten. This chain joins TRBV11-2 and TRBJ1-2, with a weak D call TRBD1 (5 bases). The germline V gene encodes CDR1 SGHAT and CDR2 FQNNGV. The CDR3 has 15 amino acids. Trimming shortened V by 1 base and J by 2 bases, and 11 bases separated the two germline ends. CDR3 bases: TGTGCCAGCAGCTTAGCGGTTTGGGGGAACTATGGCTACACCTTC. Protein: CASSLAVWGNYGYTF.

CDR3 in amino acids: CASSSRSDTQYF. The CDR3 DNA reads as TGTGCCAGCAGCAGTAGGTCCGATACGCAGTATTTT. The chain joins TRBV21-1 to TRBJ2-3. TRBV21-1 is listed as a pseudogene. The CDR3 totals 12 residues.

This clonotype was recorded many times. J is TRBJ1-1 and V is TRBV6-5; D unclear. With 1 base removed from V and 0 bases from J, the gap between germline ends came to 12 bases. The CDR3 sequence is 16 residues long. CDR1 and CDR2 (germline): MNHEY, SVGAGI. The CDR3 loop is CASSYFPGQMNTEAFF. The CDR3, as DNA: TGTGCCAGCAGTTACTTTCCGGGCCAGATGAACACTGAAGCTTTCTTT.

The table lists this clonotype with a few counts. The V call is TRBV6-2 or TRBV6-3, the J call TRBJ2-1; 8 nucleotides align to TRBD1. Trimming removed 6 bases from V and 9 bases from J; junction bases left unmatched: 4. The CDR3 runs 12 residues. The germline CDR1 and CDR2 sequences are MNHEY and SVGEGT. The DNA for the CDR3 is TGTGCCAGCAGATCCAGGGGGCTTGAGCAGTTCTTC. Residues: CASRSRGLEQFF.

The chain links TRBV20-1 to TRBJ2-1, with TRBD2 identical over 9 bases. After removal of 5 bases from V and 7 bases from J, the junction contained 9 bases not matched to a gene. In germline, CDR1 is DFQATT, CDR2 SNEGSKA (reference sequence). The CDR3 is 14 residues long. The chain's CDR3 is CSAERGSGGNEQFF. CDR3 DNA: TGCAGTGCTGAGCGGGGTAGCGGGGGTAATGAGCAGTTCTTC.